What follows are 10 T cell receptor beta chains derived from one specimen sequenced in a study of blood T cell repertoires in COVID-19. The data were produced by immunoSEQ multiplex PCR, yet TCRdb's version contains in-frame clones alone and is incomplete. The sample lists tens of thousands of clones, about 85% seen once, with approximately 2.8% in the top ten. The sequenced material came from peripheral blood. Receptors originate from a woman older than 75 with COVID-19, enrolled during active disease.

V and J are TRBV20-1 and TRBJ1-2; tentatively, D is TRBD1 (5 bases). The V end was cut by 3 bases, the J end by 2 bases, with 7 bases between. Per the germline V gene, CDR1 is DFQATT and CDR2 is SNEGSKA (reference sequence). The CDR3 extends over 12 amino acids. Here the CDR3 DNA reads TGCAGTGCTAGTAGACAGAACTATGGCTACACCTTC. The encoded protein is CSASRQNYGYTF.

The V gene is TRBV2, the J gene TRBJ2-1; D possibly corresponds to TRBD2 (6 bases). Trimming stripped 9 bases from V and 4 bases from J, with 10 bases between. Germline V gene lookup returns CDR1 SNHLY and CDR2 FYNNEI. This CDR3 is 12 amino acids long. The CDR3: CASGLLYNEQFF. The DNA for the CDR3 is TGTGCCAGTGGACTACTGTACAATGAGCAGTTCTTC.

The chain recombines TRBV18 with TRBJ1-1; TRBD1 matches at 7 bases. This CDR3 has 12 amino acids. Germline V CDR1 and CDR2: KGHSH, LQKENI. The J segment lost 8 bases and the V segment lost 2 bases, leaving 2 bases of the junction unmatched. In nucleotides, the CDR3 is TGTGCCAGCTCACCAGTGGACAGGGAAGCTTTCTTT. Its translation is CASSPVDREAFF.

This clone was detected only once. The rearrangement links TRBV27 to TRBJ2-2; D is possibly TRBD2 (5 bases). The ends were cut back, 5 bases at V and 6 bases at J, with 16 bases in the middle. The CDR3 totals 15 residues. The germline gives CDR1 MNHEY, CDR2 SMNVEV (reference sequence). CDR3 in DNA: TGTGCCAGCAGTCTAGACTACCAGCTTTCCGGGGAGCTGTTTTTT. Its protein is CASSLDYQLSGELFF.

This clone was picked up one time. The CDR3 protein is CASSLVGQGRQFF. The CDR3 DNA follows: TGTGCCAGCAGCTTAGTAGGACAGGGAAGACAGTTCTTC. The J gene is TRBJ2-1, the V gene TRBV7-2; TRBD1 matches at 8 bases. This CDR3 has 13 amino acids. The germline gives CDR1 SGHTA, CDR2 FQGNSA. V lost 1 base and J lost 13; bases outside the gene matches: 6.

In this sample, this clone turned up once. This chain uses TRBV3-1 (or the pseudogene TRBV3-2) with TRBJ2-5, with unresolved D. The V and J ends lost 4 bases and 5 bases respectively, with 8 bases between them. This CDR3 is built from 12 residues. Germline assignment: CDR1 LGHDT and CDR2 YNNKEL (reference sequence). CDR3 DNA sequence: TGTGCCAGCAGCCTTCAAACTGAGACCCAGTACTTC. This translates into CASSLQTETQYF.

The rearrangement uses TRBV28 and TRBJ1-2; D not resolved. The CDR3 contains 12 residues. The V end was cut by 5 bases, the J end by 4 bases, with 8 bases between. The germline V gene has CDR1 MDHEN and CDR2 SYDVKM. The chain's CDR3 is CASSNPGYGYTF. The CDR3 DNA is TGTGCCAGCAGTAACCCGGGCTATGGCTACACCTTC.

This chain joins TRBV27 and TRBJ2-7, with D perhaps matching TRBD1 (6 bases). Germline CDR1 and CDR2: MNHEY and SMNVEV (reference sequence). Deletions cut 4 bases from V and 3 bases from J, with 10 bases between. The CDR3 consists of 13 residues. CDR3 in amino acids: CASSYRDNYEQYF. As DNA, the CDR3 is TGTGCCAGCAGTTATCGGGACAACTACGAGCAGTACTTC.

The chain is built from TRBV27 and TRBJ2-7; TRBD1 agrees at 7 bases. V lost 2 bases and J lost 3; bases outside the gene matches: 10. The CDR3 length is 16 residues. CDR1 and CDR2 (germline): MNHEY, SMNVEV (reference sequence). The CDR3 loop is CASSLLRAQGSYEQYF. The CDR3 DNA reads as TGTGCCAGCAGTTTACTGAGAGCACAGGGGAGCTACGAGCAGTACTTC.

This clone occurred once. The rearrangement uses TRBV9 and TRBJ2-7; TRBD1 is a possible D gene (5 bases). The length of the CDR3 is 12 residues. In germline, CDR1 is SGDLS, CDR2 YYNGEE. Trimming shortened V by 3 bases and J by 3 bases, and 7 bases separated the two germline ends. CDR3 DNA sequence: TGTGCCAGCAGCGCCCAGGGCTACGAGCAGTACTTC. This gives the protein CASSAQGYEQYF. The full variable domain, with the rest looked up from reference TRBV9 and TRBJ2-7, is DSGVTQTPKHLITATGQRVTLRCSPRSGDLSVYWYQQSLDQGLQFLIQYYNGEERAKGNILERFSAQQFPDLHSELNLSSLELGDSALYFCASSAQGYEQYFGPGTRLTVT.